One sample yielded the 21 T cell receptor beta chains listed below, sequenced in a study of T cell responses to AZD1222 COVID-19 vaccine listed by TCRdb under 2021. In light of the paper, this sample's time point label describes: about 28 days (+/-7) after the second vaccine dose. The method was the immunoSEQ multiplex PCR assay. As stored in TCRdb, this immuneACCESS dataset retains in-frame rearrangements with V and J assigned. A fraction of the clones does not appear; measured against another copy, unresolved V genes explain less than half of the discrepancy, and the remainder lacks a known reason. The sample data list 70,000 to 90,000 clones, and around 87% of these were observed just once. Together, the top ten hold 18% of the sample. The material sequenced was peripheral blood, taken 28 days after the second AZD1222 dose. These receptors were collected from an adult who received the AZD1222 COVID-19 vaccine.

This clone was seen just once. The chain joins TRBV24-1 to TRBJ2-7, with D perhaps TRBD1 or TRBD2 (5 bases each). The V end was cut by 0 bases, the J end by 4 bases, with 9 bases between. The CDR3 loop spans 14 amino acids. From germline, CDR1 is KGHDR and CDR2 SFDVKD. In DNA, the CDR3 is TGTGCCACCAGTGATTTGCAATGGGGGTACGAGCAGTACTTC. It specifies CATSDLQWGYEQYF.

This sequence joins TRBV10-3 and TRBJ2-2; D possibly corresponds to TRBD2 (7 bases). CDR1 and CDR2 from the germline V gene are ENHRY and SYGVKD. This CDR3 spans 14 amino acids. The V end lost 10 bases, the J end lost 3 bases, and 15 bases lay between the germline ends. In DNA form, the CDR3 reads TGTGCCAGCAGAAGGGAGGGGGACACCGGGGAGCTGTTTTTT. It is translated as CASRREGDTGELFF.

The CDR3 is CASLYGGAGFYEQYF. The CDR3, as DNA: TGTGCCAGCCTTTACGGGGGCGCGGGGTTCTACGAGCAGTACTTC. The rearrangement uses TRBV28 and TRBJ2-7; the D call may be TRBD1 or TRBD2 (6 bases each). V gave up 8 bases and J gave up 3 bases, with 20 bases separating them. CDR1 MDHEN and CDR2 SYDVKM come from the germline V gene. The CDR3 has 15 residues.

The genes are TRBV7-8 and TRBJ1-2; D ambiguous. Trimming took 5 bases from V and 5 from J, leaving 9 bases between them. Germline V gene sequence: CDR1 SGHVS, CDR2 FQNEAQ. The CDR3 is 12 amino acids. The CDR3 DNA reads as TGTGCCAGCAGCCTCGGAACGTATGGCTACACCTTC. Its translation: CASSLGTYGYTF.

The chain employs TRBV29-1 and TRBJ1-1, with D possibly being TRBD1 (6 bases). From germline, CDR1 is SQVTM and CDR2 ANQGSEA. This CDR3 contains 11 residues. V was clipped by 3 bases and J by 10 bases, with 12 bases between them. The CDR3 spells CSVDQGFRAFF. The CDR3 coding sequence is TGCAGCGTTGACCAGGGGTTTCGAGCTTTCTTT.

The genes are TRBV30 and TRBJ2-1; the D is unclear. Trimming stripped 0 bases from V and 0 bases from J, with 15 bases between. The CDR3 has 17 residues. CDR1 is GTSNPN, CDR2 SVGIG, per germline (reference sequence). CDR3 loop: CAWSVGVGSSSYNEQFF. CDR3 in DNA: TGTGCCTGGAGTGTAGGTGTGGGGTCCAGCTCCTACAATGAGCAGTTCTTC.

The CDR3 region is CASSLSGAYEQYF. As DNA, the CDR3 is TGTGCCAGCAGTTTATCGGGGGCCTACGAGCAGTACTTC. This chain links TRBV27 with TRBJ2-7, with D possibly called TRBD1 or TRBD2 (5 bases each). CDR1 MNHEY and CDR2 SMNVEV come from the germline V gene (reference sequence). V lost 0 bases and J 2 bases, leaving 5 bases between the germline ends. The CDR3 has 13 amino acids.

This clone was seen a single time. The chain links TRBV2 to TRBJ1-4; 9 bases are shared with TRBD1. With V trimmed by 6 bases and J by 8 bases, 10 bases remained unmatched. Germline V CDR1 and CDR2: SNHLY, FYNNEI. The CDR3 is 15 residues long. CDR3 nucleotides: TGTGCCAGCAGCCTAGAGGGACAGGGTAGCGAAAAACTGTTTTTT. It encodes CASSLEGQGSEKLFF. Based on the CDR3 plus reference TRBV2 and TRBJ1-4, the full variable domain is EPEVTQTPSHQVTQMGQEVILRCVPISNHLYFYWYRQILGQKVEFLVSFYNNEISEKSEIFDDQFSVERPDGSNFTLKIRSTKLEDSAMYFCASSLEGQGSEKLFFGSGTQLSVL.

CDR3 bases: TGTGCCAGCAGCCGGGGCGGGCAGGGGGACTATAATTCACCCCTCCACTTT. Its translation: CASSRGGQGDYNSPLHF. The chain joins TRBV11-2 to TRBJ1-6, with 7 bases that match TRBD1. The J segment lost 3 bases and the V segment lost 5 bases, leaving 10 bases of the junction unmatched. The CDR3 sequence is 17 residues long. Germline CDR1 SGHAT, CDR2 FQNNGV.

The V gene is TRBV5-1, the J gene TRBJ2-7, with D unresolved. The CDR3 is 13 amino acids. The V gene's germline CDR1 is SGHRS and CDR2 YFSETQ. Trimming stripped 0 bases from V and 3 bases from J, with 7 bases between. Written as DNA, the CDR3 is TGCGCCAGCAGCTTGGAGACACTCTACGAGCAGTACTTC. Translation gives CASSLETLYEQYF. Variable domain in full (rest from reference TRBV5-1 and TRBJ2-7): KAGVTQTPRYLIKTRGQQVTLSCSPISGHRSVSWYQQTPGQGLQFLFEYFSETQRNKGNFPGRFSGRQFSNSRSEMNVSTLELGDSALYLCASSLETLYEQYFGPGTRLTVT.

V and J are TRBV14 and TRBJ1-6, with TRBD1 as a possible D gene (5 bases). With 1 base removed from V and 5 bases from J, the gap between germline ends came to 12 bases. The V gene's germline CDR1 is SGHDN and CDR2 FVKESK. The CDR3 length is 16 residues. The CDR3 DNA sequence: TGTGCCAGCAGCCAAGGACGGACACTTAATAATTCACCCCTCCACTTT. This sequence encodes CASSQGRTLNNSPLHF. Complete variable domain (other parts from reference TRBV14 and TRBJ1-6): EAGVTQFPSHSVIEKGQTVTLRCDPISGHDNLYWYRRVMGKEIKFLLHFVKESKQDESGMPNNRFLAERTGGTYSTLKVQPAELEDSGVYFCASSQGRTLNNSPLHFGNGTRLTVT.

The chain joins TRBV7-3 to TRBJ1-2; D gene ambiguous. The CDR3 loop spans 14 amino acids. V was trimmed by 2 bases and J by 6 bases, leaving 13 bases between them. The V gene's germline CDR1 is SGHTA and CDR2 FQGTGA. The CDR3 coding sequence is TGTGCCAGCAGCTTAGGTCCTCAGCCCGATGGCTACACCTTC. It is translated as CASSLGPQPDGYTF.

The rearrangement joins TRBV29-1 to TRBJ2-5; 7 nucleotides line up with TRBD1. V gave up 8 bases and J gave up 1 base; unmatched junction bases: 4. The CDR3 consists of 12 residues. The V gene's germline CDR1 is SQVTM and CDR2 ANQGSEA. CDR3 sequence (DNA): TGCAGCTCTACAGGGGCCCAAGAGACCCAGTACTTC. Its protein is CSSTGAQETQYF. The full variable domain, rest sourced from reference TRBV29-1 and TRBJ2-5, is SAVISQKPSRDICQRGTSLTIQCQVDSQVTMMFWYRQQPGQSLTLIATANQGSEATYESGFVIDKFPISRPNLTFSTLTVSNMSPEDSSIYLCSSTGAQETQYFGPGTRLLVL.

This clone was seen more than once but under ten times. V usage is TRBV7-9 and J usage is TRBJ1-1, with 7 bases fitting TRBD1. CDR1 is SEHNR, CDR2 FQNEAQ, per germline (reference sequence). This CDR3 spans 15 amino acids. V was pared by 5 bases and J by 4 bases, with 10 bases of the junction left unmatched. The CDR3 reads CASSPSQGVATEAFF. The CDR3 bases are TGTGCCAGCAGCCCTTCGCAGGGGGTGGCCACTGAAGCTTTCTTT.

The CDR3 DNA follows: TGTGCCAGCAGTTACTCGGCAGCCCGCACAGATACGCAGTATTTT. Translating it yields CASSYSAARTDTQYF. This rearrangement joins TRBV6-5 to TRBJ2-3, with D uncertain. Trimming removed 0 bases at V and 1 base at J, with 8 bases between. The CDR3 has 15 residues. Germline V gives CDR1 MNHEY, CDR2 SVGAGI.

The DNA of the CDR3 is TGTGCCTGGAGTCCCCGGACAGGGACTGAAGCTTTCTTT. Its translation is CAWSPRTGTEAFF. This rearrangement joins TRBV30 to TRBJ1-1; TRBD1 agrees at 8 bases. Germline trimming cut 2 bases from V and 5 bases from J; bases unmatched to any gene: 4. CDR1 is GTSNPN and CDR2 is SVGIG in the germline V gene (reference sequence). The length of the CDR3 is 13 residues.

J is TRBJ1-6 and V is TRBV27; D call uncertain. The CDR3 consists of 11 residues. Between the trimmed V and J ends, which lost 8 bases and 8 bases, there was a span of 7 bases. Germline V CDR1 and CDR2: MNHEY, SMNVEV (reference sequence). CDR3 region: CASGVDSPLHF. For the CDR3, the DNA is TGTGCCAGCGGGGTTGATTCACCCCTCCACTTT.

The chain recombines TRBV9 with TRBJ2-1, with TRBD1 as a possible D gene (6 bases). The germline V and J ends were trimmed by 2 bases and 9 bases, with 12 bases remaining between them. The germline V gene has CDR1 SGDLS and CDR2 YYNGEE. The CDR3 loop spans 13 amino acids. CDR3 bases: TGTGCCAGCAGCGTGACAGGCAGTACTGAGCAGTTCTTC. Its protein product is CASSVTGSTEQFF.

This clone was seen only a few times. This chain links TRBV19 with TRBJ1-4, with D uncertain. The V end was cut by 7 bases, the J end by 4 bases, with 13 bases between. CDR1 and CDR2 from the germline V gene are LNHDA and SQIVND (reference sequence). CDR3 length: 14 residues. The DNA for the CDR3 is TGTGCCAGTACTAAACGGCAGGATAATGAAAAACTGTTTTTT. Protein: CASTKRQDNEKLFF. Full variable domain (remainder filled in from reference TRBV19 and TRBJ1-4): DGGITQSPKYLFRKEGQNVTLSCEQNLNHDAMYWYRQDPGQGLRLIYYSQIVNDFQKGDIAEGYSVSREKKESFPLTVTSAQKNPTAFYLCASTKRQDNEKLFFGSGTQLSVL.

This clone has just one count. The chain is built from TRBV7-2 and TRBJ2-7; 8 bases are shared with TRBD2. Germline-derived CDR1 and CDR2 are SGHTA and FQGNSA. This CDR3 has 14 amino acids. The trim removed 2 bases at V and 3 bases at J, leaving 3 bases unmatched. CDR3 DNA: TGTGCCAGCAGCTTAAGCGGGGGCCTCTACGAGCAGTACTTC. Amino acids: CASSLSGGLYEQYF.

The chain joins TRBV5-8 to TRBJ1-4, with D maybe TRBD1 (5 bases). Looked up from germline, CDR1 is SGHTS and CDR2 is YDEGEE. This CDR3 is built from 13 residues. V lost 4 bases and J 8 bases, leaving 12 bases between the germline ends. The CDR3 spells CASSGGTTEKLFF. As DNA, the CDR3 is TGTGCCAGCAGCGGAGGGACTACGGAAAAACTGTTTTTT.